The 17 T cell receptor beta chains in this list originate from one sample, sequenced in a study of blood T cell repertoires in COVID-19. Generated by immunoSEQ multiplex PCR, the TCRdb table keeps only in-frame clones and is missing some. The repertoire holds tens of thousands of clones, with just over 90% as singletons. The sequencing input was peripheral blood. All receptors derive from a middle-aged man with COVID-19, enrolled during active disease.

J is TRBJ1-2 and V is TRBV30, with D possibly TRBD1 on 5 matching bases. Germline-derived CDR1 and CDR2 are GTSNPN and SVGIG (reference sequence). CDR3 size: 12 residues. V was clipped by 4 bases and J by 1 base, with 7 bases between them. The CDR3 here is CAWTQGNYGYTF. The CDR3 DNA is TGTGCCTGGACTCAGGGTAACTATGGCTACACCTTC.

This clone was picked up one time. The chain combines TRBV14 with TRBJ1-6, with D hard to call. V was shortened by 2 bases and J by 0 bases, with 17 bases between the two germline ends. CDR1 is SGHDN, CDR2 FVKESK, per germline. The CDR3 loop spans 19 amino acids. The CDR3 loop reads CASSQSNPSGGSYNSPLHF. The CDR3 bases are TGTGCCAGCAGCCAATCAAACCCGAGTGGTGGCTCCTATAATTCACCCCTCCACTTT.

The CDR3 DNA is TGTGCCAGCAGCTTGGGATTAAGGGGGGGAGCAGATACGCAGTATTTT. This encodes CASSLGLRGGADTQYF. The V call is TRBV5-8, the J call TRBJ2-3; D may be TRBD2 (7 bases). This CDR3 contains 16 residues. The V and J ends lost 0 bases and 4 bases respectively, with 15 bases between them. Germline CDR1 SGHTS, CDR2 YDEGEE.

V usage is TRBV7-6 and J usage is TRBJ1-6; 8 positions match TRBD1. The CDR3 length is 17 residues. Germline CDR1 SGHVS, CDR2 FNYEAQ. The J segment lost 1 base and the V segment lost 0 bases, leaving 2 bases of the junction unmatched. DNA of the CDR3: TGTGCCAGCAGCTTAGCCGGACAGGGATCCTATAATTCACCCCTCCACTTT. It translates to CASSLAGQGSYNSPLHF.

The V gene is TRBV3-1 (or the pseudogene TRBV3-2), the J gene TRBJ2-2; 8 bases are a match to TRBD1. The CDR3 sequence is 14 residues long. Germline V gene lookup returns CDR1 LGHDT and CDR2 YNNKEL (reference sequence). V was pared by 2 bases and J by 4 bases, with 0 bases of the junction left unmatched. CDR3: CASSQTGGTGELFF. Here the CDR3 DNA reads TGTGCCAGCAGCCAAACAGGGGGCACCGGGGAGCTGTTTTTT.

This clone came up once. The chain combines TRBV6-6 with TRBJ1-6, with TRBD1 matching over 7 bases. The CDR3 has 14 amino acids. Trimming took 6 bases from V and 10 from J; bases not matched to a gene: 9. Per the germline V gene, CDR1 is MNHNY and CDR2 is SVGAGI (reference sequence). CDR3 sequence: CASRGLTGLSPLHF. CDR3 sequence (DNA): TGTGCCAGCAGGGGGCTGACAGGGTTGTCACCCCTCCACTTT.

The chain couples TRBV7-2 to TRBJ2-1; TRBD2 matches at 12 bases. CDR1 and CDR2 from the germline V gene are SGHTA and FQGNSA. The CDR3 spans 19 residues. J was trimmed by 1 base and V by 3 bases; bases with no gene match: 10. The CDR3 coding sequence is TGTGCCAGCAGCTTGCGGACTAGCGGGATCCACAATTCCTACAATGAGCAGTTCTTC. It yields the protein CASSLRTSGIHNSYNEQFF.

The chain links TRBV2 to TRBJ1-1, with D unresolved. CDR3 length: 16 amino acids. The germline V gene encodes CDR1 SNHLY and CDR2 FYNNEI. V dropped 7 bases and J dropped 0 bases, with 18 bases sitting between them. CDR3 sequence reads: CASKGGQLRLNTEAFF. The CDR3 DNA follows: TGTGCCAGCAAGGGAGGGCAGCTACGGCTGAACACTGAAGCTTTCTTT.

As concerns this clone: One end of the junction varies from germline; a read error may be responsible. DNA for the CDR3: TGTGCCAGCAGTTCCCCCACAGGGGCTTCCCTGAATTTC. Translated: CASSSPTGASLNF. V is TRBV6-5 and J is TRBJ2-7; 7 bases line up with TRBD1. The germline gives CDR1 MNHEY, CDR2 SVGAGI. CDR3 length: 13 residues.

The chain couples TRBV6-5 to TRBJ1-2; possible D gene TRBD1, 6 bases. The CDR3 length is 14 residues. The V end was cut by 2 bases, the J end by 8 bases, with 15 bases between. Germline V gives CDR1 MNHEY, CDR2 SVGAGI. The CDR3 reads CASSYTYRVEGYTF. The CDR3 DNA reads as TGTGCCAGCAGTTACACGTACAGGGTAGAGGGCTACACCTTC.

CDR3 protein: CASSLMPGQGDYGYTF. The CDR3 DNA reads as TGTGCCAGCAGCCTAATGCCGGGACAGGGGGACTATGGCTACACCTTC. V and J are TRBV3-1 (or the pseudogene TRBV3-2) and TRBJ1-2; 11 positions agree with TRBD1. CDR3 size: 16 residues. Germline trimming cut 4 bases from V and 3 bases from J; bases unmatched to any gene: 7. Germline lookup yields CDR1 LGHDT and CDR2 YNNKEL (reference sequence).

The CDR3 sequence is CASSPGQGFYNSPLHF. The CDR3, as DNA: TGTGCCAGCAGTCCGGGGCAGGGGTTCTATAATTCACCCCTCCACTTT. This chain connects TRBV7-9 to TRBJ1-6, with D tentatively TRBD1 (6 bases). Germline-derived CDR1 and CDR2 are SEHNR and FQNEAQ (reference sequence). The CDR3 has 16 amino acids. V gave up 6 bases and J gave up 3 bases, with 15 bases separating them.

This clone was counted once. The chain has TRBV19 and TRBJ1-6, with TRBD1 identical over 7 bases. V shed 5 bases, J shed 9 bases, and the junction held 16 bases outside the gene matches. CDR3 length: 17 residues. The germline V gene has CDR1 LNHDA and CDR2 SQIVND (reference sequence). CDR3 nucleotide sequence: TGTGCCAGTAGTTCCCCCCCAAAGACAGGGTGGGGTTCACCCCTCCACTTT. Amino acid sequence: CASSSPPKTGWGSPLHF. The whole variable domain, filled in from reference TRBV19 and TRBJ1-6, reads DGGITQSPKYLFRKEGQNVTLSCEQNLNHDAMYWYRQDPGQGLRLIYYSQIVNDFQKGDIAEGYSVSREKKESFPLTVTSAQKNPTAFYLCASSSPPKTGWGSPLHFGNGTRLTVT.

This chain links TRBV6-5 with TRBJ1-4, with TRBD1 identical over 9 bases. The CDR3 is 15 amino acids. J gave up 5 bases and V 6 bases, and 7 bases lay outside the gene matches. Looked up from germline, CDR1 is MNHEY and CDR2 is SVGAGI. CDR3 bases: TGTGCCAGCAGCGCAACAGGGGGCGTGAATGAAAAACTGTTTTTT. Its protein product is CASSATGGVNEKLFF.

The chain carries TRBV5-3 and TRBJ2-7; a possible D gene is TRBD2 (5 bases). TRBV5-3 is an ORF; its function is uncertain. The CDR3 is 17 residues long. Trimming pared 6 bases from V and 3 bases from J, leaving 25 bases between. CDR3 region: CARNLGPFPSLSYEQYF. The CDR3 nucleotides are TGTGCCAGAAATCTAGGGCCCTTTCCTAGCCTAAGCTACGAGCAGTACTTC.

The chain joins TRBV10-2 to TRBJ2-7, with 13 bases identical to TRBD2. The junction had 2 bases not matched to a gene; V was cut back by 2 bases and J by 4 bases. The CDR3 length is 15 residues. The germline gives CDR1 WSHSY, CDR2 SAAADI. CDR3 protein: CASSEGLAGVYEQYF. The DNA of the CDR3 is TGCGCCAGCAGTGAGGGACTAGCGGGAGTTTACGAGCAGTACTTC.

The table lists this clone with a count of one. This chain joins TRBV7-9 and TRBJ2-7; 8 bases are a match to TRBD2. J lost 3 bases, V lost 3 bases, and 7 bases had no gene match. CDR3 size: 15 residues. CDR1 is SEHNR and CDR2 is FQNEAQ in the germline V gene (reference sequence). CDR3: CASSLSERGNYEQYF. The CDR3 region has the DNA TGTGCCAGCAGCTTGTCGGAGCGGGGGAACTACGAGCAGTACTTC.